The clone carrying this T cell receptor (beta chain) was seen a single time. Only in-frame clones appear in the TCRdb table, and some are missing; sequencing was by immunoSEQ multiplex PCR. The data show about 200,000 clones, about 86% seen once. The CDR3 consists of 16 residues. With V trimmed by 5 bases and J by 2 bases, 7 bases remained unmatched. The germline CDR1 and CDR2 sequences are MNHEY and SMNVEV (reference sequence). The sample originates from a study of blood T cell repertoires in COVID-19. Turning to the study itself: COVID-19 samples, acute and convalescent, were from the United States, Italy and Spain. T cells, B-cell-depleted T cells, or PBMCs supplied cDNA or gDNA.

The chain employs TRBV27 and TRBJ2-2; 8 bases fit TRBD1. This clonotype was obtained from a man aged 18 to 29 with active or convalescent COVID-19. Sequencing input: peripheral blood. The CDR3 sequence: CASSGPGQANTGELFF. The CDR3 DNA reads as TGTGCCAGCAGTGGACCGGGACAGGCCAACACCGGGGAGCTGTTTTTT.